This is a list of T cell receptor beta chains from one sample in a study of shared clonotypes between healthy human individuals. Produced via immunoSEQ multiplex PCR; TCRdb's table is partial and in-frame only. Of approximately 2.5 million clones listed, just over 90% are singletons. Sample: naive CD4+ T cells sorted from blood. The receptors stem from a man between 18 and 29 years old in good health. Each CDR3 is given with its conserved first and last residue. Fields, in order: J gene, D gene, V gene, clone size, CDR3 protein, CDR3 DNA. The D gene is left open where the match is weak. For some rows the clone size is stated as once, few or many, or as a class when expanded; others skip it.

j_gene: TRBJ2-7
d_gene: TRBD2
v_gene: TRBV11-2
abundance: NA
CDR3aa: CASSLAGTSFDEQYF
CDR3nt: TGTGCCAGCAGCTTAGCGGGGACTAGTTTCGACGAGCAGTACTTC

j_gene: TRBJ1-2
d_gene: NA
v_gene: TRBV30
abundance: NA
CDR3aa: CAWRMSTGKKCGYTF
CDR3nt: TGTGCCTGGAGGATGTCGACAGGAAAAAAGTGTGGCTACACCTTC

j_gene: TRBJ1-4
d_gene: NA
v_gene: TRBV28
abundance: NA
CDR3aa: CASREEETNEKLFF
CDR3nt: TGTGCCAGCAGGGAAGAGGAAACTAATGAAAAACTGTTTTTT

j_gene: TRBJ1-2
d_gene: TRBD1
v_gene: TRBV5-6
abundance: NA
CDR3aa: CASRETGVGYGYTF
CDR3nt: TGTGCCAGCAGGGAGACAGGGGTCGGCTATGGCTACACCTTC

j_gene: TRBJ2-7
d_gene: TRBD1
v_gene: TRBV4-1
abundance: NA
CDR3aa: CASSQDPMGTVSSYEQYF
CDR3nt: TGCGCCAGCAGCCAGGACCCTATGGGGACAGTGAGCTCCTACGAGCAGTACTTC

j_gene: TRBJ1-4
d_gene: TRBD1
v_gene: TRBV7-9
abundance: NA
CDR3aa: CASSTGQGAPNEKLFF
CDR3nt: TGTGCCAGCAGCACCGGACAGGGGGCGCCTAATGAAAAACTGTTTTTT

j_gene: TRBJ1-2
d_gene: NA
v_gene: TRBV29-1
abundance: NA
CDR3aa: CSVETALDYGYTF
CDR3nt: TGCAGCGTTGAAACAGCTTTGGACTATGGCTACACCTTC

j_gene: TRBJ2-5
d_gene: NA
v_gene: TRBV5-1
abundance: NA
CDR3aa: CASSLGGSSQETQYF
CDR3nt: TGCGCCAGCAGCTTGGGGGGTAGCAGCCAAGAGACCCAGTACTTC

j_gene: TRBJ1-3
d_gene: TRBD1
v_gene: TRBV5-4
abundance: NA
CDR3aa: CASSYRGAGNTIYF
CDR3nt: TGTGCCAGCAGCTACAGGGGAGCTGGAAACACCATATATTTT

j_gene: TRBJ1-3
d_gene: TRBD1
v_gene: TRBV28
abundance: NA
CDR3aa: CASSSPGQKGNTIYF
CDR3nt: TGTGCCAGCAGTTCGCCGGGACAGAAAGGAAACACCATATATTTT

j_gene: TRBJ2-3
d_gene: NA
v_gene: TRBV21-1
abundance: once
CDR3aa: CASSNSSTDTQYF
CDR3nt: TGTGCCAGCAGCAATTCAAGCACAGATACGCAGTATTTT

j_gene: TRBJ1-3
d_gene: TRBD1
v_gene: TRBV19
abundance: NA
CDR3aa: CASSNTGAGNTIYF
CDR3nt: TGTGCCAGTAGTAACACAGGGGCTGGAAACACCATATATTTT

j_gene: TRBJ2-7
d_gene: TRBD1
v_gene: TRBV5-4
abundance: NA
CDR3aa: CASSPGDRSRDEQYF
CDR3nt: TGTGCCAGCAGCCCCGGGGACAGGTCACGGGACGAGCAGTACTTC

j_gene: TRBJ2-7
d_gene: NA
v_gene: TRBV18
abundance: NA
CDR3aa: CASSPRSDYYEQYF
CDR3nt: TGTGCCAGCTCACCACGGTCTGACTACTACGAGCAGTACTTC

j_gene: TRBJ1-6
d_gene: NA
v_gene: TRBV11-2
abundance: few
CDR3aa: CASSFTRGMESPLHF
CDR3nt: TGTGCCAGCAGCTTTACCCGGGGGATGGAATCACCCCTCCACTTT

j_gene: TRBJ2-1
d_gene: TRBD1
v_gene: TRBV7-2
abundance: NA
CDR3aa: CASSVLPGQGALNEQFF
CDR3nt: TGTGCCAGCAGCGTCTTACCGGGACAGGGGGCTTTGAATGAGCAGTTCTTC

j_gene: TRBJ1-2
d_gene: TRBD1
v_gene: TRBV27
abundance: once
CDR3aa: CASRPGQGGYTF
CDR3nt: TGTGCCAGCAGGCCCGGACAGGGTGGCTACACCTTC

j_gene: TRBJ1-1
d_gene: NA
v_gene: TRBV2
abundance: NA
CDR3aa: CASSDYPGLGAFF
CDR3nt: TGTGCCAGCAGTGACTACCCGGGACTTGGAGCTTTCTTT

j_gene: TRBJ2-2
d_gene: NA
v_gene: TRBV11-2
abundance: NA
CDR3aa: CASSFGLGGTGELFF
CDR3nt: TGTGCCAGCAGCTTTGGACTAGGGGGAACCGGGGAGCTGTTTTTT

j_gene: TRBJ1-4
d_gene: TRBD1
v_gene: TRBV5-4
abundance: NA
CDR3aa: CASSLGQGFEKLFF
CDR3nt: TGTGCCAGCAGCTTGGGACAGGGTTTTGAAAAACTGTTTTTT

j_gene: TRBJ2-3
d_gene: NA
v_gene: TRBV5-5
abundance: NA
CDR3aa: CASSSLTNGMYTQYF
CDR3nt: TGTGCCAGCAGCTCACTAACTAATGGGATGTATACGCAGTATTTT

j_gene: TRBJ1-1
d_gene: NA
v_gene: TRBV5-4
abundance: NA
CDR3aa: CASSLDVNTEAFF
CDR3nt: TGTGCCAGCAGCTTGGACGTGAACACTGAAGCTTTCTTT

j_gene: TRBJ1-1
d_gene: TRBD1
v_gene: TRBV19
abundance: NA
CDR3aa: CASRQGQLNTEAFF
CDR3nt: TGTGCCAGTAGACAGGGACAGCTCAACACTGAAGCTTTCTTT

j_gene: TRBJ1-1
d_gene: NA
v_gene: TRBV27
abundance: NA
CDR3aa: CASSPRPNTEAFF
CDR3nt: TGTGCCAGCAGCCCGAGGCCGAACACTGAAGCTTTCTTT

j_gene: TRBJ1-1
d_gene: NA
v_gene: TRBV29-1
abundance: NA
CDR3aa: CSVESGGSLAFF
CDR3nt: TGCAGCGTTGAATCGGGTGGATCGTTGGCTTTCTTT

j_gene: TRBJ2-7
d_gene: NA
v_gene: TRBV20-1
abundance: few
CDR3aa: CRVTGDYEQYF
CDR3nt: TGCAGGGTGACAGGCGACTACGAGCAGTACTTC

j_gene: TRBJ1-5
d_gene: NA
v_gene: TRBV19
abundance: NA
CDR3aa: CASTGEGFDQPQHF
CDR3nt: TGTGCCAGTACCGGAGAGGGGTTCGATCAGCCCCAGCATTTT

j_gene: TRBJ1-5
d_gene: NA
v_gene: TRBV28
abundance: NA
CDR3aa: CASTLSRESNQPQHF
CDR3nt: TGTGCCAGCACTCTTTCCAGGGAAAGCAATCAGCCCCAGCATTTT

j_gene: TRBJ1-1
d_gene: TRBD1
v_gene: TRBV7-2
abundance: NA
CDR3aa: CASSARQGNTEAFF
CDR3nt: TGTGCCAGCAGCGCCCGACAGGGAAACACTGAAGCTTTCTTT

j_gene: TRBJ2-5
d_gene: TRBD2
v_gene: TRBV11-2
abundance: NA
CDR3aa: CASSLVTRTSGKRQETQYF
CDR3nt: TGTGCCAGCAGCTTAGTCACCCGGACTAGCGGGAAACGTCAAGAGACCCAGTACTTC

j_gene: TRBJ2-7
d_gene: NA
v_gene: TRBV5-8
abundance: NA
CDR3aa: CASSHPGYEQYF
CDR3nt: TGTGCCAGCAGCCATCCAGGGTACGAGCAGTACTTC

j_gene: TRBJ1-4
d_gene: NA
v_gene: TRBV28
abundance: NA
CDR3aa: CASSLSGLGKLFF
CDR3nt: TGTGCCAGCAGTTTATCCGGGTTGGGAAAACTGTTTTTT

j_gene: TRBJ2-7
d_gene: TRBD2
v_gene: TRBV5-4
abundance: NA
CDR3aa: CASSSRRLAGDGHEQYF
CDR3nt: TGTGCCAGCAGCTCCCGTAGACTAGCGGGGGACGGCCACGAGCAGTACTTC

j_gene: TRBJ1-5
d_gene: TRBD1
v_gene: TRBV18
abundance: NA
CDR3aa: CASRAQGAGQPQHF
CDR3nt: TGTGCCTCCCGGGCACAGGGGGCAGGACAGCCCCAGCATTTT

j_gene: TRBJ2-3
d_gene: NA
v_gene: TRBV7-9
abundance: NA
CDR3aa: CASSPNWGVTDTQYF
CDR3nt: TGTGCCAGCAGCCCTAACTGGGGGGTCACAGATACGCAGTATTTT

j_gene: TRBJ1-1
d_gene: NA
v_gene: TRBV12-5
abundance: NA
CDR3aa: CASVHGPNTEAFF
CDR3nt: TGTGCTAGTGTGCACGGCCCGAACACTGAAGCTTTCTTT

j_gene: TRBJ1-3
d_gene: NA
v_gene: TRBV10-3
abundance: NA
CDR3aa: CATLTWGGGNTIYF
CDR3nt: TGTGCCACCCTAACGTGGGGGGGTGGAAACACCATATATTTT

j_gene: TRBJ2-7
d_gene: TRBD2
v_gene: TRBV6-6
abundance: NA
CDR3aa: CASRLAGVGHEQYF
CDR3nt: TGTGCCAGCAGATTAGCGGGAGTAGGCCACGAGCAGTACTTC

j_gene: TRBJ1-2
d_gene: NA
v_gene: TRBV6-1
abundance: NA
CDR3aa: CASIYQQNYGYTF
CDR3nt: TGTGCCAGCATTTACCAGCAGAACTATGGCTACACCTTC

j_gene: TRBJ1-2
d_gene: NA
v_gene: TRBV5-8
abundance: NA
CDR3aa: CASSRTESYGYTF
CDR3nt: TGTGCCAGCAGCCGGACGGAGTCTTATGGCTACACCTTC